The entry below describes one TCR beta chain. The antigen remains unidentified. The record originates from a study of cytomegalovirus exposure and HLA in healthy donors. Study summary: For the approximately 400 genotyped donors, roughly 80% fell within the Caucasian-associated ancestry cluster. Regarding the study as a whole: A later analysis revealed that TCR association rates differed between HLA loci, peaking at DRB1 and bottoming out at HLA-C. Later analysis associated a missense DCLRE1C variant with TCR beta V- and J-gene trimming.

Trimming left V 5 bases short and J 1 base short, with 11 bases between. The CDR3 loop spans 14 amino acids. Germline CDR1 SGHRS, CDR2 YFSETQ. The PCR was carried out with 60 Vbeta primers and 13 Jbeta primers. The protocol was immunoSEQ multiplex PCR, while the TCRdb copy is restricted to in-frame clones and leaves out a portion. The profile shows some 110,000 clones, around 75% of them singletons. The TCR was taken from a woman aged 18-35 years in good health and CMV-seronegative. The J gene is TRBJ2-3, the V gene TRBV5-1; the D gene is possibly TRBD1 (6 bases). The sequencing sample was made of PBMCs. CDR3 region: CASSNRDGTDTQYF. The CDR3 DNA reads as TGCGCCAGCAGTAACAGGGATGGCACAGATACGCAGTATTTT.